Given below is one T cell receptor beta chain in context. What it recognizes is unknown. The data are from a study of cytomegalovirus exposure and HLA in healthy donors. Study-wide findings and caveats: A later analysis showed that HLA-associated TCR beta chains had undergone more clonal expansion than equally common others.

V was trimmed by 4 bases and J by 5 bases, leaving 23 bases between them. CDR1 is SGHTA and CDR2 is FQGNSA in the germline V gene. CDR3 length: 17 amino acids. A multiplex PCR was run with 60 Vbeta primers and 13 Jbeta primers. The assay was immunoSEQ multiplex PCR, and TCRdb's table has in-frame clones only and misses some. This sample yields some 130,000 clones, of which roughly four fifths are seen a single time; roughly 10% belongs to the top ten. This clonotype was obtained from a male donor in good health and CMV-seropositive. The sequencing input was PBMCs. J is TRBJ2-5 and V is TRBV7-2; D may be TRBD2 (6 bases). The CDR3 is CASSSTFLGDGGETQYF. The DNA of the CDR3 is TGTGCCAGCAGCTCCACATTTCTCGGAGACGGAGGGGAGACCCAGTACTTC.